The 5 T cell receptor beta chains reported below all come from one sample, sequenced in a study of T cell repertoires in cytomegalovirus infection. MiXCR was run by TCRdb on the reads, yielding one entry per CDR3 protein. Altogether 290,000 or so distinct CDR3 sequences are present, roughly a tenth being singletons, with the ten largest covering less than 3%. The sample consisted of PBMCs. These receptors were obtained from a human donor in good health (CMV status not recorded). Some clones in this sample may be carry-over from other donors' samples.

This clonotype came up many times. This rearrangement joins TRBV7-9 to TRBJ2-2; D is unresolved. V was trimmed by 3 bases and J by 2 bases, leaving 13 bases between them. CDR1 and CDR2 (germline): SEHNR, FQNEAQ (reference sequence). The CDR3 is made up of 16 amino acids. In nucleotides, the CDR3 is TGTGCCAGCAGCTTTTCTCGGGTGATAAACACCGGGGAGCTGTTTTTT. Amino acid sequence: CASSFSRVINTGELFF.

This clonotype was counted ten times or more. This chain links TRBV29-1 with TRBJ2-1, with D possibly TRBD2 on 6 matching bases. V shed 4 bases and J shed 0 bases, with 10 bases lying between them. The CDR3 length is 14 residues. CDR1 is SQVTM, CDR2 ANQGSEA, per germline. The CDR3 region is CSVGGVSSYNEQFF. CDR3 nucleotides: TGCAGCGTTGGCGGGGTAAGCTCCTACAATGAGCAGTTCTTC.

This clonotype has ten or more counts. This chain connects TRBV7-6 to TRBJ2-5; D gene ambiguous. Looked up from germline, CDR1 is SGHVS and CDR2 is FNYEAQ. The CDR3 is 14 amino acids. Between the trimmed V and J ends, which lost 1 base and 3 bases, there was a span of 9 bases. This CDR3 is CASSLGLIEETQYF. The CDR3 nucleotides are TGTGCCAGCAGCTTAGGATTGATAGAAGAGACCCAGTACTTC.

This clonotype was seen many times. This rearrangement joins TRBV7-2 to TRBJ1-1; D uncertain. Germline CDR1 is SGHTA and CDR2 is FQGNSA. V lost 4 bases, J lost 1 base, and 10 bases lay in between. The CDR3 sequence is 14 residues long. CDR3 residues: CASSSGVWNTEAFF. CDR3 coding DNA: TGTGCCAGCAGCTCTGGGGTGTGGAACACTGAAGCTTTCTTT. Full variable domain (rest looked up from reference TRBV7-2 and TRBJ1-1): GAGVSQSPSNKVTEKGKDVELRCDPISGHTALYWYRQSLGQGLEFLIYFQGNSAPDKSGLPSDRFSAERTGGSVSTLTIQRTQQEDSAVYLCASSSGVWNTEAFFGQGTRLTVV.

Ten or more counts support this clonotype. The V call is TRBV7-2, the J call TRBJ1-4; 7 bases line up with TRBD1. This CDR3 is 16 amino acids long. The germline V gene has CDR1 SGHTA and CDR2 FQGNSA. V shed 5 bases and J 0 bases; nucleotides not matched to a gene: 6. The CDR3 bases are TGTGCCAGCAGCCCCGGGACAGTCGCAACTAATGAAAAACTGTTTTTT. Translated, it gives CASSPGTVATNEKLFF.